The 32 T cell receptor beta chains in this list originate from one sample, sequenced in a study of blood T cells in healthy people across ages. Through a sample-barcoded 5' primer and a J-beta primer mix, a second PCR was run for about 6 to 11 cycles. TCRdb reprocessed the 5' RACE reads via MiXCR and lists one record per CDR3 protein. Seen here are around 1,800,000 distinct CDR3 sequences, roughly 43% observed once, and the top ten hold around 23%. Sequenced material: blood. These receptors all come from a human donor in good health.

This chain joins TRBV18 and TRBJ2-7, with 10 positions matching TRBD1. The CDR3 has 14 residues. The germline CDR1 and CDR2 sequences are KGHSH and LQKENI. V gave up 1 base and J gave up 6 bases; unmatched junction bases: 3. The CDR3, as DNA: TGTGCCAGCTCACCACGGGACAGGGGAGCCGAGCAGTACTTC. Its translation is CASSPRDRGAEQYF.

This chain connects TRBV6-5 to TRBJ1-2; a weak D match, TRBD1 (6 bases). V gave up 6 bases and J gave up 3 bases, with 11 bases separating them. Looked up from germline, CDR1 is MNHEY and CDR2 is SVGAGI. The CDR3 is made up of 13 amino acids. This CDR3 reads CASSRGSDYGYTF. The CDR3 DNA sequence: TGTGCCAGCAGCAGGGGTAGCGACTATGGCTACACCTTC.

A remark on this clonotype: Mismatch with germline at one junction end may stem from a read error. The rearrangement uses TRBV20-1 and TRBJ2-1; 7 positions agree with TRBD1. CDR1 is DFQATT, CDR2 SNEGSKA, per germline (reference sequence). This CDR3 comprises 14 residues. Here the CDR3 reads CSARYRGYYNGQFF. The CDR3, as DNA: TGCAGTGCTAGGTACAGGGGCTACTACAATGGGCAGTTCTTC.

This clonotype has just a few counts. The CDR3 region is CASRGSGTSGYNEQFF. The DNA of the CDR3 is TGTGCCAGCAGAGGATCCGGGACTAGCGGATACAATGAGCAGTTCTTC. The chain joins TRBV6-2 or TRBV6-3 to TRBJ2-1; 11 bases fit TRBD2. With 6 bases clipped from V and 4 bases from J, the junction kept 8 bases outside the gene matches. In germline, CDR1 is MNHEY, CDR2 SVGEGT. This CDR3 has 16 amino acids.

The chain links TRBV3-1 to TRBJ1-2; unclear D gene. Between the trimmed V and J ends, which lost 1 base and 7 bases, there was a span of 4 bases. Germline lookup yields CDR1 LGHDT and CDR2 YNNKEL (reference sequence). The CDR3 length is 11 residues. DNA for the CDR3: TGTGCCAGCAGCCAAGCGAGTGGCTACACCTTC. As protein: CASSQASGYTF.

This chain uses TRBV20-1 with TRBJ2-7; 10 bases agree with TRBD2. This CDR3 region has 16 residues. J was trimmed by 2 bases and V by 3 bases; bases with no gene match: 10. Germline assignment: CDR1 DFQATT and CDR2 SNEGSKA (reference sequence). The CDR3 loop reads CSARGLAGAPTYEQYF. CDR3 bases: TGCAGTGCTAGGGGGCTAGCGGGGGCCCCCACCTACGAGCAGTACTTC.

The chain carries TRBV24-1 and TRBJ2-1; tentative D call: TRBD2 (5 bases). The CDR3 length is 15 residues. Germline CDR1 is KGHDR and CDR2 is SFDVKD. The V and J ends lost 4 bases and 7 bases respectively, with 16 bases between them. The CDR3 loop reads CATSDPGVVRNEQFF. The CDR3 coding sequence is TGTGCCACCAGTGACCCCGGGGTGGTTCGTAATGAGCAGTTCTTC.

This sequence joins TRBV19 and TRBJ1-5; 7 bases map to TRBD1. The CDR3 totals 15 residues. J was trimmed by 1 base and V by 9 bases; bases with no gene match: 9. Looked up from germline, CDR1 is LNHDA and CDR2 is SQIVND (reference sequence). As DNA, the CDR3 is TGTGCCAGCCTAGAGTTACAGGGGAGCAATCAGCCCCAGCATTTT. This sequence encodes CASLELQGSNQPQHF.

V and J are TRBV2 and TRBJ2-3, with a weak D call TRBD2 (5 bases). V was cut by 2 bases and J by 12 bases, with 21 bases left in between. This CDR3 contains 15 residues. Germline V gives CDR1 SNHLY, CDR2 FYNNEI. The CDR3 nucleotides are TGTGCCAGCAGTGAAACAGCTAGCTTGGGCGAGACCCAGTATTTT. Its protein product is CASSETASLGETQYF.

The chain links TRBV12-5 to TRBJ2-1, with D perhaps TRBD1 (5 bases). V was shortened by 3 bases and J by 2 bases, with 14 bases between the two germline ends. This CDR3 is 16 amino acids long. Germline V gives CDR1 LGHNT, CDR2 FRNRAP. The CDR3 here is CASGFPAGLTYNEQFF. CDR3 DNA sequence: TGTGCTAGTGGTTTCCCGGCAGGGCTGACCTACAATGAGCAGTTCTTC.

This chain uses TRBV7-9 with TRBJ1-1; TRBD1 matches at 10 bases. Looked up from germline, CDR1 is SEHNR and CDR2 is FQNEAQ (reference sequence). This CDR3 is 13 amino acids long. Trimming at V came to 3 bases and at J to 11 bases, leaving 6 bases not matched to a gene. The CDR3 protein is CASSLAGQGIAFF. The CDR3 nucleotides are TGTGCCAGCAGCTTGGCGGGACAGGGGATTGCTTTCTTT.

V is TRBV3-1 and J is TRBJ2-3; D unresolved. The ends were cut back, 3 bases at V and 6 bases at J, with 16 bases in the middle. The germline CDR1 and CDR2 sequences are LGHDT and YNNKEL (reference sequence). The CDR3 extends over 15 amino acids. The CDR3 DNA sequence: TGTGCCAGCAGCCATTCGGTCAAGGGCGGTGATACGCAGTATTTT. Translated, it gives CASSHSVKGGDTQYF.

V gene TRBV5-1 combines with J gene TRBJ2-2; 9 nucleotides agree with TRBD2. Germline CDR1 and CDR2: SGHRS and YFSETQ. The CDR3 runs to 14 residues. J was trimmed by 8 bases and V by 1 base; bases with no gene match: 3. For the CDR3, the DNA is TGCGCCAGCAGCTTGAGGACTAGCGAGGGGGAGCTGTTTTTT. Translation gives CASSLRTSEGELFF.

The chain employs TRBV29-1 and TRBJ2-7; D is unclear. V shed 4 bases and J shed 2 bases, with 12 bases lying between them. The CDR3 extends over 13 amino acids. Germline V gene data show CDR1 as SQVTM and CDR2 as ANQGSEA. CDR3 protein: CSVVYWETYEQYF. CDR3 sequence (DNA): TGCAGCGTTGTTTATTGGGAAACCTACGAGCAGTACTTC.

Only one count was recorded for this clonotype. This chain connects TRBV4-3 to TRBJ2-1; possibly TRBD2 for D (7 bases). CDR1 LGHNA and CDR2 YSLEER come from the germline V gene. Trimming removed 1 base at V and 8 bases at J, with 24 bases between. The CDR3 has 18 residues. The CDR3 spells CASSQGDLGGGSWDEQFF. CDR3 bases: TGCGCCAGCAGCCAAGGCGACTTAGGCGGGGGCTCTTGGGATGAGCAGTTCTTC.

The chain joins TRBV10-3 to TRBJ2-4, with TRBD1 identical over 8 bases. The DNA end lines up better with TRBJ2-7; the J call may be wrong. Per germline, CDR1 ENHRY and CDR2 SYGVKD. The CDR3 consists of 14 residues. CDR3 bases: TGTGCCATCAGTGGACAGGGGTATCCCTGCGAGCAGTACTTC. As protein: CAISGQGYPCEQYF.

The chain couples TRBV6-6 to TRBJ1-6; D is perhaps TRBD1 (5 bases). V lost 2 bases and J lost 7, with 12 bases in between. Germline V lookup: CDR1 MNHNY, CDR2 SVGAGI (reference sequence). CDR3 length: 15 amino acids. CDR3 nucleotides: TGTGCCAGCAGTTACGCTCCTCCAGGGAATTCACCCCTCCACTTT. This sequence encodes CASSYAPPGNSPLHF.

The chain employs TRBV6-1 and TRBJ1-2; possibly TRBD1 for D (5 bases). CDR1 is MNHNS, CDR2 SASEGT, per germline. The CDR3 runs 14 residues. The V end was cut by 4 bases, the J end by 1 base, with 10 bases between. CDR3 region: CASSALGLNYGYTF. CDR3 DNA sequence: TGTGCCAGCAGTGCACTGGGACTTAACTATGGCTACACCTTC.

This clonotype was seen at least ten times. The chain carries TRBV7-2 and TRBJ2-3; no clear D gene. The CDR3 totals 14 residues. V lost 0 bases and J 2 bases, leaving 6 bases between the germline ends. Germline V gene lookup returns CDR1 SGHTA and CDR2 FQGNSA. CDR3 protein: CASSLAGPTDTQYF. The CDR3 region has the DNA TGTGCCAGCAGCTTAGCGGGCCCCACAGATACGCAGTATTTT.

The chain is built from TRBV5-5 and TRBJ2-5, with TRBD1 matching 10 bases. Gene TRBJ2-7 matches the end of the DNA better, so the J call may be wrong. The CDR3 has 16 residues. Germline values: CDR1 SGHKS, CDR2 YYEKEE (reference sequence). The CDR3 protein is CASSSGTGASSYEQYF. DNA of the CDR3: TGTGCCAGCAGCTCCGGGACAGGGGCCTCCAGCTACGAGCAGTACTTC.

V is TRBV7-9 and J is TRBJ2-5; D is ambiguous. Trimming removed 7 bases at V and 1 base at J, with 19 bases between. The CDR3 has 16 amino acids. Germline loops: CDR1 SEHNR, CDR2 FQNEAQ (reference sequence). CDR3 DNA sequence: TGTGCCAGCATCCCTTCGGCAGCAGGCCTCCAAGAGACCCAGTACTTC. Its protein product is CASIPSAAGLQETQYF.

This clonotype appeared a few times. This chain links TRBV4-3 with TRBJ2-3, with 8 bases lining up with TRBD1. The germline V gene encodes CDR1 LGHNA and CDR2 YSLEER. The CDR3 totals 16 residues. V lost 3 bases, J lost 3 bases, and 8 bases stayed unmatched. The CDR3 sequence is CASSHGQGIGTDTQYF. The DNA of the CDR3 is TGCGCCAGCAGCCATGGACAGGGTATTGGAACAGATACGCAGTATTTT.

This chain joins TRBV29-1 and TRBJ2-3; D may be TRBD1 (6 bases). The CDR3 runs to 13 residues. Germline CDR1 SQVTM, CDR2 ANQGSEA. Trimming took off 8 bases at V and 1 base at J, with 13 bases between the two ends. The CDR3 spells CSSQGVGTDTQYF. The DNA for the CDR3 is TGCAGCTCACAGGGTGTAGGCACAGATACGCAGTATTTT.

J is TRBJ1-1 and V is TRBV20-1; 7 nucleotides align to TRBD1. Germline loops: CDR1 DFQATT, CDR2 SNEGSKA (reference sequence). The CDR3 consists of 15 residues. Trimming removed 0 bases from V and 6 bases from J; junction bases left unmatched: 10. The CDR3 is CSARDLAGGKAEAFF. CDR3 in DNA: TGCAGTGCTAGAGATCTGGCAGGGGGTAAGGCTGAAGCTTTCTTT.

J is TRBJ2-4 and V is TRBV2; TRBD1 agrees at 7 bases. Germline CDR1 SNHLY, CDR2 FYNNEI. The CDR3 has 14 residues. The trim removed 6 bases at V and 13 bases at J, leaving 15 bases unmatched. The DNA for the CDR3 is TGTGCCAGCAGAGATAGGACAGGTCGTGGAGAGCAGTACTTC. Translated, it gives CASRDRTGRGEQYF. The variable domain in full, completed from reference TRBV2 and TRBJ2-4, reads EPEVTQTPSHQVTQMGQEVILRCVPISNHLYFYWYRQILGQKVEFLVSFYNNEISEKSEIFDDQFSVERPDGSNFTLKIRSTKLEDSAMYFCASRDRTGRGEQYFGAGTRLSVL.

This clonotype was detected many times. J is TRBJ2-3 and V is TRBV5-1, with 8 bases aligning to TRBD2. CDR3 length: 16 residues. Trimming cost V 2 bases and J 2 bases; bases outside gene matches: 7. Looked up from germline, CDR1 is SGHRS and CDR2 is YFSETQ. The CDR3 is CASSLGTSGLTDTQYF. The CDR3 nucleotides read TGCGCCAGCAGCTTAGGAACTAGCGGCCTCACAGATACGCAGTATTTT.

The J gene is TRBJ2-1, the V gene TRBV7-9; D gene uncertain. This CDR3 contains 12 residues. Trimming left V 5 bases short and J 5 bases short, with 7 bases between. CDR1 and CDR2 (germline): SEHNR, FQNEAQ (reference sequence). CDR3 nucleotide sequence: TGTGCCAGCAGCGAAGCCCACAATGAGCAGTTCTTC. It is translated as CASSEAHNEQFF.

The chain couples TRBV9 to TRBJ2-6; D unclear. V was shortened by 4 bases and J by 0 bases, with 20 bases between the two germline ends. Per the germline V gene, CDR1 is SGDLS and CDR2 is YYNGEE. The CDR3 covers 19 residues. CDR3 nucleotide sequence: TGTGCCAGCAGCCCAAGACAACATGCGTTAGGCTCTGGGGCCAACGTCCTGACTTTC. As protein: CASSPRQHALGSGANVLTF.

This clonotype was observed a single time. This chain links TRBV28 with TRBJ1-6, with a tentative D call TRBD1 (5 bases). The V end was cut by 6 bases, the J end by 7 bases, with 16 bases between. CDR3 length equals 15 residues. Germline CDR1 MDHEN, CDR2 SYDVKM. The CDR3 reads CASRQVVATNSPLHF. The CDR3 nucleotides read TGTGCCAGCAGACAGGTAGTGGCCACCAATTCACCCCTCCACTTT.

The chain employs TRBV4-2 and TRBJ2-5; TRBD1 agrees at 11 bases. This CDR3 contains 16 residues. Germline V gene lookup returns CDR1 LGHNA and CDR2 YNFKEQ. With V trimmed by 1 base and J by 3 bases, 4 bases remained unmatched. The CDR3 sequence is CASSQGLGQGEETQYF. The CDR3, as DNA: TGTGCCAGCAGCCAAGGTCTGGGACAGGGGGAAGAGACCCAGTACTTC.

This clonotype was observed a few times. This rearrangement joins TRBV20-1 to TRBJ2-5; 7 bases fit TRBD1. In germline, CDR1 is DFQATT, CDR2 SNEGSKA (reference sequence). The CDR3 has 14 amino acids. V was clipped by 1 base and J by 1 base; unmatched bases: 3. CDR3 coding DNA: TGCAGTGCTAGAGTAGGACAGGTCCAAGAGACCCAGTACTTC. The encoded protein is CSARVGQVQETQYF.

This chain uses TRBV28 with TRBJ2-3, with D perhaps being TRBD1 or TRBD2 (7 bases each). The CDR3 spans 14 residues. With 7 bases removed from V and 6 bases from J, the gap between germline ends came to 17 bases. Germline CDR1 is MDHEN and CDR2 is SYDVKM. The DNA for the CDR3 is TGTGCCAGCACCCAGGGGGGGGTGGTGGATACGCAGTATTTT. It translates to CASTQGGVVDTQYF.